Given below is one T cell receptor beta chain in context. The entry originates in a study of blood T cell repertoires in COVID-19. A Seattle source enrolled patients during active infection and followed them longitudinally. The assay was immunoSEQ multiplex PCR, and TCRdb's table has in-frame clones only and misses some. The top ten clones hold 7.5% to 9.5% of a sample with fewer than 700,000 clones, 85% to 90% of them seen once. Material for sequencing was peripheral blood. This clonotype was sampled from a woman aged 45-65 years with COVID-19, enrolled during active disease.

CDR3 amino acids: CASSPQFRGGRNQPQHF. The DNA of the CDR3 is TGTGCCAGCAGCCCGCAATTTCGCGGGGGCCGGAATCAGCCCCAGCATTTT. J is TRBJ1-5 and V is TRBV27, with D perhaps TRBD1 (6 bases). V was trimmed by 6 bases and J by 4 bases, leaving 22 bases between them. The CDR3 contains 17 residues. The germline gives CDR1 MNHEY, CDR2 SMNVEV (reference sequence).